This TCR beta chain was captured by sequencing in a study of lymphopenia after photon versus proton radiotherapy. Whole-study results and caveats: Oligoclonal CD8+ Temra expansion after nadir drove photon patients' diversity drop. A bigger post-nadir fall in TCR diversity correlated inversely with survival time in deceased patients. Photon-treated patients lost naive T cells and TCR diversity; proton-treated stayed stable.

Of note for this clone: The antigen is undetermined.

Produced via immunoSEQ multiplex PCR; TCRdb's table is partial and in-frame only. The sample records around 160,000 clones, about 88% being singletons. Trimming shortened V by 4 bases and J by 1 base, and 12 bases separated the two germline ends. Germline V lookup: CDR1 MDHEN, CDR2 SYDVKM. The CDR3 contains 15 residues. V is TRBV28 and J is TRBJ2-3; D possibly corresponds to TRBD1 (6 bases). The sequencing used peripheral blood, collected from a patient treated with photon-based radiotherapy. The receptor comes from a man aged 45-65 years with gastric cancer. The CDR3 DNA follows: TGTGCCAGCAGTTCCCCCCCAGGGGGCACAGATACGCAGTATTTT. Translated: CASSSPPGGTDTQYF.